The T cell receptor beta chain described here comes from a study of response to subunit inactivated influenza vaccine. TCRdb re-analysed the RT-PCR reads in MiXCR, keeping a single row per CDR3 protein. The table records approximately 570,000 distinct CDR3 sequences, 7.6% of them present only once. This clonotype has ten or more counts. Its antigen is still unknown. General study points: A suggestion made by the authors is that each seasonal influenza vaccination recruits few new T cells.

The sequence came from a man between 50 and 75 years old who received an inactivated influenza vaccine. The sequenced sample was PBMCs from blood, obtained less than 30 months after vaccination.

Written as DNA, the CDR3 is TGTGCCAGCAGCGGCCGGACTAGCGGGAGTCGAGAGACCCAGTACTTC. As protein: CASSGRTSGSRETQYF. The chain carries TRBV9 and TRBJ2-5; 13 nucleotides agree with TRBD2. Germline CDR1 reads SGDLS; CDR2 reads YYNGEE. Trimming at V came to 3 bases and at J to 4 bases, leaving 6 bases not matched to a gene. The CDR3 is 16 residues long.